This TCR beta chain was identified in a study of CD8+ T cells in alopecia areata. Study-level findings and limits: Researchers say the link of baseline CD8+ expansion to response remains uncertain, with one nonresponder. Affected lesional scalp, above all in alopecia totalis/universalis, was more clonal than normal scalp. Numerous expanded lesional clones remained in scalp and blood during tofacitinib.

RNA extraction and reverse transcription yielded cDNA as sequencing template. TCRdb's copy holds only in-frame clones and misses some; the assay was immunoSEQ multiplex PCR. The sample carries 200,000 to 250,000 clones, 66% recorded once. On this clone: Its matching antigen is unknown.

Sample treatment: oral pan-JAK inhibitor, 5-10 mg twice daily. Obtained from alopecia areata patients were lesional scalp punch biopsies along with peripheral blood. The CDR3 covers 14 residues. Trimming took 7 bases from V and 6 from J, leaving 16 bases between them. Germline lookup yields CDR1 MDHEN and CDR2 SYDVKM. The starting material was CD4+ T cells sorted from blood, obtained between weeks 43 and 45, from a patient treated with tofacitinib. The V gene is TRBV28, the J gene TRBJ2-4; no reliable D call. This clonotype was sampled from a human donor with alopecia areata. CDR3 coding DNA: TGTGCCAGCAACCGCCTCGGTGCGTTAAACATTCAGTACTTC. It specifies CASNRLGALNIQYF.